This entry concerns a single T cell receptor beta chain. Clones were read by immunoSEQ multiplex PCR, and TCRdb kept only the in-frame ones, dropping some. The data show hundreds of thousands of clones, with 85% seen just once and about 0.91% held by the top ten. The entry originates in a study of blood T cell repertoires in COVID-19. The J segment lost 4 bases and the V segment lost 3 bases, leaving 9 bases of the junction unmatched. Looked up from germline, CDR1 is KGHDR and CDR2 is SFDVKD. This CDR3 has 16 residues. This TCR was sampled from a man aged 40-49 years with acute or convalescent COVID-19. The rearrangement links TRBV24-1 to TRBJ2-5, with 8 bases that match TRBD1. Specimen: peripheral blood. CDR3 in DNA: TGTGCCACCAGTGATGGACAGGGAGTTTACGGAGAGACCCAGTACTTC. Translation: CATSDGQGVYGETQYF.